A single TCR beta chain is shown here with its context. What it binds is unknown. This sample stems from a study of cytomegalovirus exposure and HLA in healthy donors. The study, taken as a whole, reports: For most TCR beta V segments, an earlier analysis put the productive rate at about 87% or about 30% of the time.

Germline assignment: CDR1 SGHNT and CDR2 YYREEE (reference sequence). Unmatched junction bases numbered 7, after V lost 4 bases and J lost 0 bases. The CDR3 has 16 residues. The PCR used 60 Vbeta and 13 Jbeta primers. Repertoires were generated with immunoSEQ multiplex PCR, while TCRdb's copy carries only in-frame clones and drops some. The repertoire holds fewer than 200,000 clones, about 80% seen once, with 2% to 2.5% in the top ten. The V gene is TRBV5-4, the J gene TRBJ1-2; 9 bases agree with TRBD1. The source of this sequence is a woman aged 30 to 39 in good health and CMV-seronegative. The sequencing input was PBMCs. The CDR3 protein is CASSPYRDRANYGYTF. The CDR3 nucleotides are TGTGCCAGCAGCCCCTACCGGGACAGGGCTAACTATGGCTACACCTTC.